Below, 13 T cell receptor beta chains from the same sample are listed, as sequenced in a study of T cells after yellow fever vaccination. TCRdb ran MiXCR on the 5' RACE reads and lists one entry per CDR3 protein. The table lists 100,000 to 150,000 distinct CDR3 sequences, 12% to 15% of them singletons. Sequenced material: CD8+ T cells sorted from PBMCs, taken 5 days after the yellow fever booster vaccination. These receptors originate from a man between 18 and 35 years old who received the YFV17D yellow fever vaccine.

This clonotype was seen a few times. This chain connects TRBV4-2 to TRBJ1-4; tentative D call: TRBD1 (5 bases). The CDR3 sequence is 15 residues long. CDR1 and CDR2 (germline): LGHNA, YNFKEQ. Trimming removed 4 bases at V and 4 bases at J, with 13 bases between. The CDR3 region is CASSPTWGSNEKLFF. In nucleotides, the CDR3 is TGTGCCAGCAGCCCTACCTGGGGGAGTAATGAAAAACTGTTTTTT.

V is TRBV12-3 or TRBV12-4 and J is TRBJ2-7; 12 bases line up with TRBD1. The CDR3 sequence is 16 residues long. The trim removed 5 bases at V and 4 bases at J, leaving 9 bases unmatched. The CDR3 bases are TGTGCCAGCAGTGGGACCGGGACAGGGGGCTCTTACGAGCAGTACTTC. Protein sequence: CASSGTGTGGSYEQYF.

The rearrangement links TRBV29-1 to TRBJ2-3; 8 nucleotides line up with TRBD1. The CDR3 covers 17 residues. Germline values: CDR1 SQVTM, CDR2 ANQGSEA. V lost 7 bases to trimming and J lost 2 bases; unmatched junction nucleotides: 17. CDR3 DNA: TGCAGCGCACCGGGACAGGACTCTCCCGATGTCACAGATACGCAGTATTTT. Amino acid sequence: CSAPGQDSPDVTDTQYF.

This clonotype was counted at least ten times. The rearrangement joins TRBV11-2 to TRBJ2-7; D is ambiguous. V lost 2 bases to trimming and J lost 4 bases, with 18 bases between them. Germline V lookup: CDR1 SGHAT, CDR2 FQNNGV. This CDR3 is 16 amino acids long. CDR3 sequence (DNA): TGTGCCAGCAGCTTATTCCCCCTACGGCACACATACGAGCAGTACTTC. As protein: CASSLFPLRHTYEQYF. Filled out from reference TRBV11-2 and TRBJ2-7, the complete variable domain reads EAGVAQSPRYKIIEKRQSVAFWCNPISGHATLYWYQQILGQGPKLLIQFQNNGVVDDSQLPKDRFSAERLKGVDSTLKIQPAKLEDSAVYLCASSLFPLRHTYEQYFGPGTRLTVT.

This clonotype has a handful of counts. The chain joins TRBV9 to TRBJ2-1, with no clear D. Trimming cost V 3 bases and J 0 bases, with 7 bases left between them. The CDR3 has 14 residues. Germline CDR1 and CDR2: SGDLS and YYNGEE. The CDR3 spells CASSGISSYNEQFF. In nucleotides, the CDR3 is TGTGCCAGCAGCGGCATCAGCTCCTACAATGAGCAGTTCTTC.

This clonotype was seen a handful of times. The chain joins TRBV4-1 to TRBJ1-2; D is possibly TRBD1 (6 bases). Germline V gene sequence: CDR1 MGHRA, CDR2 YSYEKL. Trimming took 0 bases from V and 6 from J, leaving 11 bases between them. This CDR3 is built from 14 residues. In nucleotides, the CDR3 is TGCGCCAGCAGCCAAGAGTGGGGGGCGGATGGCTACACCTTC. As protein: CASSQEWGADGYTF.

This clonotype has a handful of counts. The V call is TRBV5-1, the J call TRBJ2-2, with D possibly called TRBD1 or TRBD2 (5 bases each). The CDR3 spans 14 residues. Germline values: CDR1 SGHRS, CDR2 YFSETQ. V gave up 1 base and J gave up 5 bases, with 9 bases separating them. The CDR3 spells CASSLLGPTGELFF. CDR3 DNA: TGCGCCAGCAGCTTGCTGGGACCTACCGGGGAGCTGTTTTTT.

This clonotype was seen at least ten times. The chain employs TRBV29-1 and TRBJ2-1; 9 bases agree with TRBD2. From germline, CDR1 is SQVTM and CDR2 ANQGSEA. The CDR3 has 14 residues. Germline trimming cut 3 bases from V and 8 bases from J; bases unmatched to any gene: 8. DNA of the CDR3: TGCAGCGTTGAGGAAGCGGGGGGCTGGGATGAGCAGTTCTTC. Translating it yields CSVEEAGGWDEQFF.

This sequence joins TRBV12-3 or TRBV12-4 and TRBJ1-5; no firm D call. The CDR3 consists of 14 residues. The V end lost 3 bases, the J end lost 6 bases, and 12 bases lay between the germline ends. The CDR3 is CASSLSGVGQPQHF. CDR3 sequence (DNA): TGTGCCAGCAGTTTGAGTGGGGTAGGTCAGCCCCAGCATTTT.

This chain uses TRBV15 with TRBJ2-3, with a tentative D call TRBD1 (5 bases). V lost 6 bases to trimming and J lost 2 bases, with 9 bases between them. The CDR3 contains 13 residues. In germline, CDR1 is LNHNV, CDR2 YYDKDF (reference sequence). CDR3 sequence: CATSAGNTDTQYF. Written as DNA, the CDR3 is TGTGCCACCAGTGCAGGGAACACAGATACGCAGTATTTT.

CDR3 nucleotides: TGTGCCAGCAGCTTGTACCTAGGGTTTCAGACCCAGTACTTC. Residues: CASSLYLGFQTQYF. V gene TRBV7-2 combines with J gene TRBJ2-5; D gene ambiguous. Deletions cut 3 bases from V and 6 bases from J, with 14 bases between. The V gene's germline CDR1 is SGHTA and CDR2 FQGNSA. There are 14 residues in the CDR3.

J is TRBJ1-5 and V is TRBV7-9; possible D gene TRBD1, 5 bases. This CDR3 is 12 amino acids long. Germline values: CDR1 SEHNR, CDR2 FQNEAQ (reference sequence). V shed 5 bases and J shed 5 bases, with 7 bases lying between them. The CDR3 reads CASSRTHQPQHF. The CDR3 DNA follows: TGTGCCAGCAGCCGGACACATCAGCCCCAGCATTTT. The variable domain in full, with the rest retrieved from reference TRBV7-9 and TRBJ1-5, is DTGVSQNPRHKITKRGQNVTFRCDPISEHNRLYWYRQTLGQGPEFLTYFQNEAQLEKSRLLSDRFSAERPKGSFSTLEIQRTEQGDSAMYLCASSRTHQPQHFGDGTRLSIL.

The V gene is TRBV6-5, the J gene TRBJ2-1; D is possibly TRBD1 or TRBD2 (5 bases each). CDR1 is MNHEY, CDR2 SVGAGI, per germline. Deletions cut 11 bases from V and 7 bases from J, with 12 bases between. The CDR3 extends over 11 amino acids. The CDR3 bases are TGTGCCCGACAAGGGGAGAATGAGCAGTTCTTC. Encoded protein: CARQGENEQFF.